This TCR beta chain was documented in a study of radiotherapy plus CTLA-4 blockade in lung cancer. CDR1 is SNHLY, CDR2 FYNNEI, per germline. The V gene lost 6 bases and the J gene lost 6 bases, with 18 bases spanning the gap. The CDR3 is 14 amino acids. The repertoire was sequenced with immunoSEQ multiplex PCR; TCRdb's copy has only in-frame clones and lacks some. The data show 95,000 to 150,000 clones, 85% to 90% seen once. The TCR sequence derives from a human donor with non-small cell lung cancer that progressed on radiotherapy plus ipilimumab. The sequencing used peripheral blood, collected from a patient treated with radiotherapy plus ipilimumab. The rearrangement uses TRBV2 and TRBJ2-7, with D possibly matching TRBD2 (6 bases). The CDR3 reads CASSRDSLTGEQYF. Here the CDR3 DNA reads TGTGCCAGCAGCCGGGACTCGTTAACTGGCGAGCAGTACTTC.